This entry describes one T cell receptor (beta chain). What it binds is not known. The junction shows a germline mismatch at one end, possibly a read error. The entry originates in a study of T-cell memory formation after mild COVID-19. Study observations and caveats: Clones shrinking from day 15 to 85 showed even CD4/CD8 mixes; later expanders tilted CD4+.

TCRdb called the 5' RACE reads again in MiXCR, with one record for every CDR3 protein. The sample has 300,000 to 350,000 distinct CDR3 sequences; roughly a fifth are singletons. The CDR3 contains 14 residues. V and J are TRBV12-3 or TRBV12-4 and TRBJ2-2, with D possibly being TRBD1 (6 bases). The TCR originated in a man younger than 30 who had mild COVID-19 (a few samples of this study predate the infection). Cell type and time point are not known. Sequenced: PBMCs or a T cell subset sorted from them (not recorded which). DNA for the CDR3: TGTGCCAGCAGTTTTATCGGGGACACCGGGGAGTTGTTTTTT. This sequence encodes CASSFIGDTGELFF.